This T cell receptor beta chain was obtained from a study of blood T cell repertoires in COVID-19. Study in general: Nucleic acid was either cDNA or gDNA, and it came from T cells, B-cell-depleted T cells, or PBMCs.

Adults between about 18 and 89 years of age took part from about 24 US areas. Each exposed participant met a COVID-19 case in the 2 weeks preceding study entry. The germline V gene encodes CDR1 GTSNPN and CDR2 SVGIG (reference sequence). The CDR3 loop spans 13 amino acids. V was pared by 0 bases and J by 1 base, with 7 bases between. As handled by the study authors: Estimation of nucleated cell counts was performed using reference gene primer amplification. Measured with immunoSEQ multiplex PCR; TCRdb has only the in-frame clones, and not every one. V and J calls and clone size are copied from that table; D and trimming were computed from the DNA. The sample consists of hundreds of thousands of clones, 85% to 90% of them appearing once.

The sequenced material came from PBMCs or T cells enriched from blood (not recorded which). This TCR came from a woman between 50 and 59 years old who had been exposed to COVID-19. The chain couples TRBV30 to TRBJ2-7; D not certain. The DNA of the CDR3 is TGTGCCTGGAGTGTCGGCAGGTCCTACGAGCAGTACTTC. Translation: CAWSVGRSYEQYF.